This paragraph covers one T cell receptor (beta chain) sequence. Its antigen is unidentified. The data originate from a study of T cell responses to AZD1222 COVID-19 vaccine. Overall study findings and caveats: Repertoire sampling occurred only after the peak T cell response.

Profiling relied on immunoSEQ multiplex PCR, and the TCRdb table lists in-frame clones only, not all of them. Here the sample spans around 130,000 clones, 94% being singletons. This specimen was peripheral blood, taken on day 0 of AZD1222 vaccination. The receptor comes from an adult in good health.

The CDR3, as DNA: TGCAGCGTTGAAGTCACCCTCCGAGGGGATACGCAGTATTTT. Translated, it gives CSVEVTLRGDTQYF. The V and J genes are TRBV29-1 and TRBJ2-3, with D possibly matching TRBD2 (5 bases). Trimming shortened V by 1 base and J by 6 bases, and 14 bases separated the two germline ends. Germline V gene lookup returns CDR1 SQVTM and CDR2 ANQGSEA. CDR3 length: 14 amino acids.